Here is one T cell receptor beta chain with its context. The target of this receptor is not known. Base qualities were left out, and no much larger clone turns up one base away. These data come from a study of blood T cell repertoires in COVID-19 (dated by TCRdb to 2020 to 2022). With respect to the entire study: Samples from collaborators originated in the United States, Italy and Spain and spanned both the acute and convalescent phases of COVID-19. The repertoires were released in a freely available public database meant as a resource for research on the immune response to SARS-CoV-2. The material from the prospective study consisted of cDNA or gDNA derived from T cells, B-cell-depleted T cells, or PBMCs. Where available, HLA class I and class II types were obtained from metadata supplied by the sample provider rather than from assay-based typing. The dataset comprised deeply sampled blood TCRbeta repertoires from subjects exposed to, actively infected with, or recovered from COVID-19. The samples were drawn from the first 160 participants of the ongoing ImmuneRACE study and from 950 to 1,500 subjects provided by 6 global collaborators. The sample metadata nearly always contained a de-identified subject ID, COVID-19 status, age in years and sex. Results the study describes overall, beyond this receptor: The amount of clinical and demographic metadata varied by source and participant and was provided uncurated.

Each collaborating institution followed its own protocols to collect whole blood in K2EDTA tubes. Collaborator samples were shipped for TCRbeta analysis as frozen whole blood, isolated PBMCs, or DNA extracted from either sample type. TCRbeta CDR3 regions were amplified from genomic DNA using the immunoSEQ Assay, a bias-controlled multiplex PCR. Concerning the study's data processing: Nucleated cell counts per sample were estimated from amplification of reference gene primers within the assay. Sequence reads were collapsed and filtered to measure the absolute abundance of every unique TCRbeta CDR3 rearrangement. For each sample, productive Simpson clonality was calculated by taking the square root of Simpson's diversity index across productive rearrangements. TCRdb retrieved this table from immuneACCESS and kept in-frame rearrangements only. Not all clones are present; in checked studies, unresolved V genes account for under half, and no reason is known for the remainder. V and J calls and clone size are copied from that table; D and trimming were computed from the DNA. For this sample there are about 52,000 clones; about 85% appear just once. The top ten clonotypes cover roughly a tenth of the sample.

V and J are truncated by 7 bases and 1 base respectively, leaving an intervening sequence of 10 bases. The CDR1 and CDR2 encoded by the germline V gene are ENHRY and SYGVKD. The CDR3, cysteine through phenylalanine, is 13 amino acids long. Only the CDR3 region is kept as DNA, spanning 39 bases read in frame from base 1. The sample was peripheral blood. The rearrangement joined TRBV10-3 to TRBJ1-1; perhaps TRBD1 is the D gene, with 6 bases matching. This clonotype originated in a human donor in a cohort sampled during active COVID-19. The CDR3 here reads CAITGGANTEAFF. The DNA sequence is as follows: TGTGCCATCACTGGGGGCGCGAACACTGAAGCTTTCTTT.